The clone carrying this T cell receptor (beta chain) was observed a handful of times. Its antigen is still unknown. Germline CDR1 is MDHEN and CDR2 is SYDVKM. Trimming removed 5 bases from V and 7 bases from J, with 3 bases in between. The CDR3 length is 11 residues. TCRdb's copy holds only in-frame clones and misses some; the assay was immunoSEQ multiplex PCR. The sample consists of fewer than 20,000 clones, roughly 70% of them appearing once. This sample is drawn from a study of chemoradiotherapy in HPV16-positive cancers. General study points: Candidate HPV-specific clones and E7-related TCR motifs grew in tumor during treatment. For HPV16-positive patients, expanding HPV-responsive T cells associated with longer recurrence-free survival. Functional assays defining HPV-specific T cells used only a couple of HPV16-positive patients.

Repertoires were sampled repeatedly during chemoradiotherapy. Material: tumor tissue, obtained from a patient who underwent chemoradiotherapy. The rearrangement joins TRBV28 to TRBJ1-6; D uncertain. This TCR was sampled from a human donor with HPV-associated anogenital cancer. CDR3 amino acids: CASSSNSPLHF. CDR3 sequence (DNA): TGTGCCAGCAGTAGCAATTCACCCCTCCACTTT.